In its sample, the clone carrying this T cell receptor (beta chain) was seen a few times. What it binds is unknown. TCRdb processed the 5' RACE reads anew with MiXCR; each CDR3 protein has one entry. The profile covers some 570,000 distinct CDR3 sequences, with around 20% appearing a single time and around 0.5% taken by the ten largest. V was shortened by 4 bases and J by 6 bases, with 16 bases between the two germline ends. Germline CDR1 SGHRS, CDR2 YFSETQ. The CDR3 is made up of 15 amino acids. The data were taken from a study of identical twins. Whole-study results and caveats: Where out-of-frame alpha sequences were twin-shared, they showed excess low generation probability.

The same sample was also used in a study of yellow fever vaccine responses in identical twins.

The source of this sequence is a young woman in good health. The gene calls are TRBV5-1 and TRBJ2-2; D might be TRBD1 or TRBD2, each matching 7 bases. Sequencing used CD4+ T cells sorted from blood. The CDR3 nucleotides are TGCGCCAGCAGCCTAAGACAGGGAGGGTCCGGGGAGCTGTTTTTT. Translation gives CASSLRQGGSGELFF. The whole variable domain, filled in from reference TRBV5-1 and TRBJ2-2, reads KAGVTQTPRYLIKTRGQQVTLSCSPISGHRSVSWYQQTPGQGLQFLFEYFSETQRNKGNFPGRFSGRQFSNSRSEMNVSTLELGDSALYLCASSLRQGGSGELFFGEGSRLTVL.